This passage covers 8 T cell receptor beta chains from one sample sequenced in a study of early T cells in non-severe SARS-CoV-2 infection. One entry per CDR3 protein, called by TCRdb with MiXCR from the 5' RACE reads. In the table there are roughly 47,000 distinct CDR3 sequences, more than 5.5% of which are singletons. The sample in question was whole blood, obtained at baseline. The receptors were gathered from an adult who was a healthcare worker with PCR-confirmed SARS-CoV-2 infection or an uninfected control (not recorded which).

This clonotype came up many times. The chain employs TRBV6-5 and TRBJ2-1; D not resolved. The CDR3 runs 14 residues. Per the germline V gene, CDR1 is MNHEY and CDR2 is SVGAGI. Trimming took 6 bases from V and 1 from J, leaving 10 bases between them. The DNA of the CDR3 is TGTGCCAGCAGGAGTGCAGGTTCCTACAATGAGCAGTTCTTC. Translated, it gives CASRSAGSYNEQFF.

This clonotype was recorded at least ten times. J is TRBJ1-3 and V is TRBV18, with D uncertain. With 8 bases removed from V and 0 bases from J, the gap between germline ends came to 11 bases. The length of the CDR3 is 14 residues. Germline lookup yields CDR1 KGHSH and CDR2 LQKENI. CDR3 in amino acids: CASTSASSGNTIYF. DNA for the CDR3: TGTGCCAGCACCTCAGCGAGCTCTGGAAACACCATATATTTT.

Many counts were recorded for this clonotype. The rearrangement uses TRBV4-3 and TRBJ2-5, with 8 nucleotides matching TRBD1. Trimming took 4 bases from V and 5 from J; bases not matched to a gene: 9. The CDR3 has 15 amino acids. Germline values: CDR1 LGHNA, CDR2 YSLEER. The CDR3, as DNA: TGCGCCAGCAGCCGGAGACAGGGGACCGCGGAGACCCAGTACTTC. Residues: CASSRRQGTAETQYF.

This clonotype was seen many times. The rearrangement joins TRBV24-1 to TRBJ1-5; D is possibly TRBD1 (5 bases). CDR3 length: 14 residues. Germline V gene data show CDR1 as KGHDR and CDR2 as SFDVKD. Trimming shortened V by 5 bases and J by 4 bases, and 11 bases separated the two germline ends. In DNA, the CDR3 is TGTGCCACCAGTGTGCAGGGAAGGAATCAGCCCCAGCATTTT. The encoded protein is CATSVQGRNQPQHF.

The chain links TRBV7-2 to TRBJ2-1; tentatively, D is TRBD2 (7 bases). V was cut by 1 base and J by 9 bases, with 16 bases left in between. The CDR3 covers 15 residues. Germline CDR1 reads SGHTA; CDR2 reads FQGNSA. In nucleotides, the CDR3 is TGTGCCAGCAGCTTAGGACGGGGGGCCGGTGGTGAGCAGTTCTTC. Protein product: CASSLGRGAGGEQFF.

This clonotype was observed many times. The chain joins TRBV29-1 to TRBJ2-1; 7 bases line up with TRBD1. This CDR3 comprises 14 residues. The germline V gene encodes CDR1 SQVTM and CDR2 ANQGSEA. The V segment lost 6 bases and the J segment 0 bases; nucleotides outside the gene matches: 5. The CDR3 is CSVTGTDSYNEQFF. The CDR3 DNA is TGCAGCGTCACCGGGACAGACTCCTACAATGAGCAGTTCTTC.

The CDR3 nucleotides are TGTGCCATCACCCGGGACAGTCTTACTGAAGCTTTCTTT. It yields the protein CAITRDSLTEAFF. The chain joins TRBV10-3 to TRBJ1-1; 7 bases fit TRBD1. The germline V gene has CDR1 ENHRY and CDR2 SYGVKD. The CDR3 is 13 residues long. V shed 7 bases, J shed 5 bases, and the junction held 7 bases outside the gene matches.

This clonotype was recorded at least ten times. Written as DNA, the CDR3 is TGCAGCGTTGAAGAAACAACGGGGGAGCAGTACTTC. Amino acids: CSVEETTGEQYF. The V gene is TRBV29-1, the J gene TRBJ2-7; possible D gene TRBD2, 5 bases. Trimming cost V 0 bases and J 7 bases, with 10 bases left between them. The CDR3 is 12 residues long. CDR1 SQVTM and CDR2 ANQGSEA come from the germline V gene.